The 4 T cell receptor beta chains below all came from one sample that was sequenced in a study of shared clonotypes between healthy human individuals. Measured with immunoSEQ multiplex PCR; TCRdb has only the in-frame clones, and not every one. The data show approximately 1.4 million clones, under 99% seen once. The source material was naive CD4+ T cells sorted from blood. As to subset: CD45RA+ positively selected. Receptors were obtained from a man in his thirties or forties in good health.

This clone has only one observation. The chain joins TRBV11-2 to TRBJ2-7; no reliable D call. CDR3 size: 14 residues. Germline CDR1 and CDR2: SGHAT and FQNNGV. V was pared by 3 bases and J by 2 bases, with 11 bases between. As DNA, the CDR3 is TGTGCCAGCAGCTTGTCCCCGGGCCCCTACGAGCAGTACTTC. Amino acid sequence: CASSLSPGPYEQYF.

As DNA, the CDR3 is TGTGCCACCAGCAGAGATTCATTAGGGGGATATGGCTACACCTTC. This gives the protein CATSRDSLGGYGYTF. This sequence joins TRBV15 and TRBJ1-2; D perhaps matches TRBD1 (6 bases). CDR1 is LNHNV, CDR2 YYDKDF, per germline (reference sequence). CDR3 length: 15 amino acids. V was trimmed by 0 bases and J by 5 bases, leaving 13 bases between them.

This chain joins TRBV9 and TRBJ1-1; perhaps TRBD1 as D (5 bases). Germline V gene data show CDR1 as SGDLS and CDR2 as YYNGEE. Trimming shortened V by 0 bases and J by 1 base, and 10 bases separated the two germline ends. This CDR3 has 15 amino acids. The CDR3 loop is CASSVVGQGNTEAFF. Here the CDR3 DNA reads TGTGCCAGCAGCGTAGTTGGGCAGGGGAACACTGAAGCTTTCTTT.

This clone was picked up one time. Other DNA sequences from this sample encode an identical CDR3 as well. The V gene is TRBV30, the J gene TRBJ2-1, with unresolved D. Deletions cut 2 bases from V and 10 bases from J, with 6 bases between. CDR1 is GTSNPN and CDR2 is SVGIG in the germline V gene (reference sequence). There are 10 residues in the CDR3. The CDR3 sequence is CAWSSGEQFF. DNA for the CDR3: TGTGCCTGGAGTTCCGGGGAGCAGTTCTTC. Looking up the rest from reference TRBV30 and TRBJ2-1 gives the full variable domain: SQTIHQWPATLVQPVGSPLSLECTVEGTSNPNLYWYRQAAGRGLQLLFYSVGIGQISSEVPQNLSASRPQDRQFILSSKKLLLSDSGFYLCAWSSGEQFFGPGTRLTVL.